The 18 T cell receptor beta chains in this list originate from one sample, sequenced in a study of blood T cell repertoires in COVID-19. The method was immunoSEQ multiplex PCR; TCRdb's version includes in-frame clones alone and lacks a portion of them. Among 60,000 to 85,000 clones listed, roughly 79% were seen once. The sequenced sample was peripheral blood. The receptors were gathered from a woman aged 60 to 75 with acute or convalescent COVID-19.

V and J are TRBV5-3 and TRBJ2-3; TRBD2 agrees at 12 bases. TRBV5-3 is flagged as an ORF with uncertain function. CDR3 length: 22 residues. With V trimmed by 0 bases and J by 0 bases, 17 bases remained unmatched. CDR3 DNA: TGTGCCAGAAGCTTGGTGACTAGCGGGGGCCTGGTAACCCTTTTTAGCACAGATACGCAGTATTTT. Amino acid sequence: CARSLVTSGGLVTLFSTDTQYF.

This chain uses TRBV7-2 with TRBJ2-3, with 8 bases aligning to TRBD2. The J segment lost 2 bases and the V segment lost 5 bases, leaving 6 bases of the junction unmatched. Germline loops: CDR1 SGHTA, CDR2 FQGNSA. The CDR3 length is 15 residues. The DNA for the CDR3 is TGTGCCAGCAGCACAGGACTAGCAGACACAGATACGCAGTATTTT. It codes for CASSTGLADTDTQYF.

Only a few counts were recorded for this clone. The chain recombines TRBV9 with TRBJ2-1; 9 bases fit TRBD2. Per germline, CDR1 SGDLS and CDR2 YYNGEE. With 4 bases clipped from V and 0 bases from J, the junction kept 8 bases outside the gene matches. The CDR3 totals 17 residues. The CDR3 DNA follows: TGTGCCAGCAGCCCGCGGACTAGCGATAGCTCCTACAATGAGCAGTTCTTC. Translation gives CASSPRTSDSSYNEQFF.

V usage is TRBV7-3 and J usage is TRBJ2-3; weak D call: TRBD1 (6 bases). This CDR3 has 14 residues. Germline V gene data show CDR1 as SGHTA and CDR2 as FQGTGA. The germline V and J ends were trimmed by 5 bases and 2 bases, with 11 bases remaining between them. The CDR3 nucleotides read TGTGCCAGCAGCGCGACAGGTTACACAGATACGCAGTATTTT. Protein product: CASSATGYTDTQYF.

The chain combines TRBV27 with TRBJ1-5; TRBD1 might be the D (6 bases). CDR1 and CDR2 (germline): MNHEY, SMNVEV (reference sequence). The V end was cut by 5 bases, the J end by 6 bases, with 14 bases between. There are 14 residues in the CDR3. The CDR3 nucleotides are TGTGCCAGCAGTCGAGGCGGGGGGCTTCAGCCCCAGCATTTT. Protein product: CASSRGGGLQPQHF.

The chain recombines TRBV4-2 with TRBJ1-4; a weak D match, TRBD1 (5 bases). CDR1 and CDR2 (germline): LGHNA, YNFKEQ. The CDR3 has 15 amino acids. V lost 2 bases and J 8 bases, leaving 15 bases between the germline ends. As DNA, the CDR3 is TGTGCCAGCAGCCAAACCGGCCAGGGCGACGAAAAACTGTTTTTT. It translates to CASSQTGQGDEKLFF.

DNA for the CDR3: TGCGCCAGCAGCCAAATGACCCGGGGGACCATTCAGTACTTC. It encodes CASSQMTRGTIQYF. V gene TRBV4-3 combines with J gene TRBJ2-4; maybe TRBD2 (6 bases). The germline gives CDR1 LGHNA, CDR2 YSLEER. The CDR3 is 14 residues long. Trimming took off 2 bases at V and 9 bases at J, with 14 bases between the two ends.

The gene calls are TRBV11-3 and TRBJ2-1; D may be TRBD1 (5 bases). V was shortened by 5 bases and J by 7 bases, with 9 bases between the two germline ends. The CDR3 has 12 amino acids. Germline V gives CDR1 SGHNT, CDR2 YENEEA. CDR3 amino acids: CASSEGVNEQFF. CDR3 nucleotide sequence: TGTGCCAGCAGCGAAGGGGTGAATGAGCAGTTCTTC.

This chain joins TRBV12-1 and TRBJ2-5; the table's TRBD2 call for D was not verified on the DNA. TRBV12-1 is recorded as a pseudogene. This CDR3 is 13 amino acids long. CDR3 loop: CASSFPYAETQYF. In DNA, the CDR3 is TGTGCCAGCAGCTTTCCCTATGCAGAGACCCAGTACTTC.

The genes are TRBV15 and TRBJ2-1; TRBD2 aligns across 8 bases. This CDR3 is built from 15 residues. CDR1 is LNHNV and CDR2 is YYDKDF in the germline V gene (reference sequence). With 5 bases clipped from V and 8 bases from J, the junction kept 11 bases outside the gene matches. CDR3 residues: CATSSFRGGLDEQFF. The CDR3 nucleotides read TGTGCCACCAGCTCCTTTCGGGGGGGCCTGGATGAGCAGTTCTTC.

The CDR3 DNA follows: TGCGCCAGCGGACTGAACGGGGGAATGACAGATACGCAGTATTTT. Protein product: CASGLNGGMTDTQYF. This chain joins TRBV5-1 and TRBJ2-3, with a possible D match to TRBD2 (6 bases). The CDR3 has 15 residues. With 7 bases removed from V and 3 bases from J, the gap between germline ends came to 18 bases. Germline assignment: CDR1 SGHRS and CDR2 YFSETQ.

The chain uses TRBV5-1 and TRBJ1-2, with 9 bases matching TRBD1. In germline, CDR1 is SGHRS, CDR2 YFSETQ. This CDR3 comprises 14 residues. With V trimmed by 5 bases and J by 8 bases, 10 bases remained unmatched. CDR3 nucleotides: TGCGCCAGCAGGAACGGGACAGGGTCTCTAGGCTACACCTTC. Its translation: CASRNGTGSLGYTF.

This chain joins TRBV4-2 and TRBJ2-7; possible D gene TRBD1, 5 bases. Germline V gene lookup returns CDR1 LGHNA and CDR2 YNFKEQ. The CDR3 contains 16 residues. V lost 0 bases, J lost 3 bases, and 15 bases lay in between. CDR3 region: CASSQDMGQWGYEQYF. The CDR3 DNA follows: TGTGCCAGCAGCCAAGATATGGGGCAGTGGGGCTACGAGCAGTACTTC.

The chain couples TRBV29-1 to TRBJ2-4; TRBD2 might be the D (6 bases). V was clipped by 4 bases and J by 5 bases, with 6 bases between them. Germline CDR1 and CDR2: SQVTM and ANQGSEA. The CDR3 totals 11 residues. CDR3 bases: TGCAGCGTTGGGGGGGAAAACATTCAGTACTTC. It specifies CSVGGENIQYF.

This rearrangement joins TRBV28 to TRBJ2-1, with 9 bases fitting TRBD1. This CDR3 has 17 residues. Losses at the gene ends were 1 base for V and 11 bases for J; bases not matched to a gene: 15. Germline assignment: CDR1 MDHEN and CDR2 SYDVKM. The DNA of the CDR3 is TGTGCCAGCAGTTTATTAATCGGCGGGACAGGGTCCATCAAGCAGTTCTTC. Its translation: CASSLLIGGTGSIKQFF.

The chain carries TRBV27 and TRBJ2-1, with D perhaps TRBD2 (5 bases). Germline values: CDR1 MNHEY, CDR2 SMNVEV (reference sequence). CDR3 length equals 11 residues. V was trimmed by 10 bases and J by 7 bases, leaving 11 bases between them. The CDR3 spells CATLTGNEQFF. In DNA form, the CDR3 reads TGTGCCACCCTGACGGGAAATGAGCAGTTCTTC.

Remarks on this clone: Compared with germline, one end of the junction differs, possibly owing to a read error. This sequence joins TRBV10-1 and TRBJ2-7; 8 nucleotides match TRBD1. CDR1 and CDR2 (germline): WNHNN, SYGVQD (reference sequence). The CDR3 totals 10 residues. The CDR3 DNA is TGCGCCAGCAGCCCGACAGGGGAGCGTTTC. Translated: CASSPTGERF.

V is TRBV12-5 and J is TRBJ2-5, with TRBD2 matching 14 bases. The CDR3 has 17 residues. Trimming cost V 5 bases and J 1 base; bases outside gene matches: 6. Germline CDR1 and CDR2: LGHNT and FRNRAP. The CDR3 sequence: CASGPGTSGGIQETQYF. The CDR3 DNA is TGTGCTAGTGGTCCAGGGACTAGCGGGGGCATCCAAGAGACCCAGTACTTC.